This T cell receptor (beta chain) was sequenced in a study of blood T cell repertoires in COVID-19 (dated by TCRdb to between 2020 and 2021). For the study in its entirety: Samples from collaborators originated in the United States, Italy and Spain and spanned both the acute and convalescent phases of COVID-19. A de-identified subject ID, COVID-19 status, age in years and sex were almost always included in the sample metadata. The material from the prospective study consisted of cDNA or gDNA derived from T cells, B-cell-depleted T cells, or PBMCs. Where HLA class I and class II types were available, the types were taken from metadata supplied by the sample provider, not from assay-based typing. A freely available public database, intended as a resource for researchers studying the immune response to SARS-CoV-2, is where the repertoires were released. Samples were obtained from the ongoing ImmuneRACE study (first 160 participants) and from roughly 1,300 subjects provided by 6 global collaborators. Subjects who had been exposed to COVID-19, were actively infected with it, or had recovered from it provided the deeply sampled blood TCRbeta repertoires that made up the dataset.

TCRbeta CDR3 regions were amplified from genomic DNA using the immunoSEQ Assay, a bias-controlled multiplex PCR. The paper's processing steps were these. Within the assay, amplification of reference gene primers was used to estimate how many nucleated cells each sample contained. To quantify the absolute abundance of each unique TCRbeta CDR3 rearrangement, sequence reads were collapsed and filtered. For each sample, productive Simpson clonality was calculated as the square root of Simpson's diversity index over productive rearrangements. TCRdb took this table from immuneACCESS and kept in-frame rearrangements with V and J called. Such tables lack part of the clones; where checked against another copy, unresolved V genes explain under half of the gap, and the rest is unexplained. The D gene and trimming were derived from the DNA, and the V and J assignments and clone size from that table. The sample data list about 29,000 clones, and 70% to 90% of these were observed just once. The top ten constitute about 29% of the sample.

Turning to this clone: Its antigen target is currently unknown. No much larger clone is present one base from it, and per-base qualities are unavailable.

What the research found in general, with its limitations: The amount of clinical and demographic metadata varied by source and participant and was provided uncurated.

In Seattle, one collaborating source enrolled patients while the infection was active and tracked those patients longitudinally over the course of disease. The collaborating institutions used their own protocols to collect whole blood in K2EDTA tubes. Collaborator samples were shipped for TCRbeta analysis as frozen whole blood, isolated PBMCs, or DNA extracted from either sample type. Spanning cysteine to phenylalanine, the CDR3 consists of 15 amino acids. The read is trimmed to its CDR3 DNA, 45 bases read in frame from base 1. Clipping removes 4 bases from V and 6 bases from J, with 10 as the unmatched junction base count. Looking up the germline V gene yields CDR1 MNHEY and CDR2 SVGAGI.

Sequencing input: peripheral blood. The chain links TRBV6-5 with TRBJ1-2; 8 bases in the junction line up with TRBD1. The TCR was taken from a woman aged 80 or over with COVID-19, enrolled during active disease. CDR3 sequence: CASSSGGAGSDGYTF. The DNA sequence reads TGTGCCAGCAGTTCAGGGGGCGCGGGGAGTGATGGCTACACCTTC.